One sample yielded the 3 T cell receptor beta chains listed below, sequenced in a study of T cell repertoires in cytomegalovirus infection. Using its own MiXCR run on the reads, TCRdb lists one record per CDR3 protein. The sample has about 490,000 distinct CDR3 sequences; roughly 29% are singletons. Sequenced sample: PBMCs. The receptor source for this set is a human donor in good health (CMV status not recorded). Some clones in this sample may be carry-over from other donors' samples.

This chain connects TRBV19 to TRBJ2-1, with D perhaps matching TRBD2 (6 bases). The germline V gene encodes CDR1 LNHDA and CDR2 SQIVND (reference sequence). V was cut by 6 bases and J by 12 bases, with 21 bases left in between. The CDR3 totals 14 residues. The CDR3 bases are TGTGCCAGTAGGGGGCTAGCGTCCCCCAGTTTGCAGTTCTTC. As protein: CASRGLASPSLQFF.

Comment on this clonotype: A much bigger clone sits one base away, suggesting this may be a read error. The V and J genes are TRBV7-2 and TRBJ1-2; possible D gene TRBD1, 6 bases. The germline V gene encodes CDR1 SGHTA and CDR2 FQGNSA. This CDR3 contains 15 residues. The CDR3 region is CASSASVGANYGHTF. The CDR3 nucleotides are TGTGCCAGCAGCGCGTCAGTGGGGGCTAACTATGGCCACACCTTC. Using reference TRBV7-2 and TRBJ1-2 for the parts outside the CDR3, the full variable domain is GAGVSQSPSNKVTEKGKDVELRCDPISGHTALYWYRQSLGQGLEFLIYFQGNSAPDKSGLPSDRFSAERTGGSVSTLTIQRTQQEDSAVYLCASSASVGANYGHTFGSGTRLTVV.

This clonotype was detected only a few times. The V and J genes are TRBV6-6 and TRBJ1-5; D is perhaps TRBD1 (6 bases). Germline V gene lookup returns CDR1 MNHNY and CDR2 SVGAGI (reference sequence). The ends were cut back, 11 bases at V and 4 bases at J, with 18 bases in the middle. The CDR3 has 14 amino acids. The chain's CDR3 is CAAGAGASNQPQHF. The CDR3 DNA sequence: TGTGCCGCCGGTGCAGGGGCCAGTAATCAGCCCCAGCATTTT.